Reported below is one TCR beta chain. Original handling: Nucleated cell number was recorded as an estimate derived from reference gene primer amplification. Sequencing used immunoSEQ multiplex PCR; TCRdb keeps in-frame clones, though not all of them. V and J calls and clone size are copied from that table; D and trimming were computed from the DNA. This table holds approximately 94,000 clones, around four fifths found once. The data stem from a study of blood T cell repertoires in COVID-19. Study as a whole: The analysed material was cDNA or gDNA that came from T cells, B-cell-depleted T cells, or PBMCs.

This CDR3 contains 17 residues. In germline, CDR1 is MNHEY, CDR2 SMNVEV (reference sequence). Trimming stripped 1 base from V and 0 bases from J, with 12 bases between. The TCR was taken from a man between 65 and 79 years old with active or convalescent COVID-19. This chain links TRBV27 with TRBJ2-2; weak D call: TRBD2 (6 bases). The sample comprised peripheral blood. DNA of the CDR3: TGTGCCAGCAGTTTATATGGCGGGATCGCGAACACCGGGGAGCTGTTTTTT. It yields the protein CASSLYGGIANTGELFF.